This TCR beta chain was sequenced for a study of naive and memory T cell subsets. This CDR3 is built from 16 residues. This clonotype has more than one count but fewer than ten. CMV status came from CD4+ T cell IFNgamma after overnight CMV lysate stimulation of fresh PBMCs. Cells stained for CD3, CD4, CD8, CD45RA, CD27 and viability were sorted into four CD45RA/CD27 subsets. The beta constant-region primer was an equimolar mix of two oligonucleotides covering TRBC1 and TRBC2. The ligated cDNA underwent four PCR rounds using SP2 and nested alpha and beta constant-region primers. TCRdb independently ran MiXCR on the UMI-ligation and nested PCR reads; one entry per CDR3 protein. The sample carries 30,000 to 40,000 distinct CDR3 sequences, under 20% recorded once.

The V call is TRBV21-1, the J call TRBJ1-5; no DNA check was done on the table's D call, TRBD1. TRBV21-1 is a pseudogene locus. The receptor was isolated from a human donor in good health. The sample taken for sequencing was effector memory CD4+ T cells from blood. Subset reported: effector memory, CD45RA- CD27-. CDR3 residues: CASSKGGVGSNQPQHF. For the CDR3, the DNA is TGTGCCAGCAGCAAAGGGGGGGTCGGAAGCAATCAGCCCCAGCATTTT.